The following is a T cell receptor (beta chain) sequence with its context. This sample is drawn from a study of cytomegalovirus exposure and HLA in healthy donors. Data came from immunoSEQ multiplex PCR; TCRdb stores just in-frame clones and leaves some out. The sample yields 60,000 or so clones, 90% seen once. V was trimmed by 5 bases and J by 10 bases, leaving 18 bases between them. Germline loops: CDR1 SGHTA, CDR2 FQGTGA. CDR3 length: 14 residues. The sequence was obtained from a young man in good health and CMV-seronegative. Sequencing was performed on PBMCs. V is TRBV7-3 and J is TRBJ2-1; D uncertain. The DNA of the CDR3 is TGTGCCAGCAGCCCCAGTTTGGTCGCCGTGGAGCAGTTCTTC. Its translation is CASSPSLVAVEQFF.